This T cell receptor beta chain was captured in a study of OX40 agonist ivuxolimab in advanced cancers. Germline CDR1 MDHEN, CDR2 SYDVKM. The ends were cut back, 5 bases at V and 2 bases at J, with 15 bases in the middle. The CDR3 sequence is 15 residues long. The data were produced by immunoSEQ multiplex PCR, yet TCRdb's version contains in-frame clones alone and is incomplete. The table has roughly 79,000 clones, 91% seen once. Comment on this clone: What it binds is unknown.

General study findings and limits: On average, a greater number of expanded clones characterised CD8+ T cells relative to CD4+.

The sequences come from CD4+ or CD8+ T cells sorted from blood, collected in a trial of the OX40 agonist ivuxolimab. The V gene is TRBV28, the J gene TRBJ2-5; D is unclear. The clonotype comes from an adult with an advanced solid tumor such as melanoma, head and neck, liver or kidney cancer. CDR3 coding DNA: TGTGCCAGCAGTCCCAACACAACCCCGCAAGAGACCCAGTACTTC. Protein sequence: CASSPNTTPQETQYF.